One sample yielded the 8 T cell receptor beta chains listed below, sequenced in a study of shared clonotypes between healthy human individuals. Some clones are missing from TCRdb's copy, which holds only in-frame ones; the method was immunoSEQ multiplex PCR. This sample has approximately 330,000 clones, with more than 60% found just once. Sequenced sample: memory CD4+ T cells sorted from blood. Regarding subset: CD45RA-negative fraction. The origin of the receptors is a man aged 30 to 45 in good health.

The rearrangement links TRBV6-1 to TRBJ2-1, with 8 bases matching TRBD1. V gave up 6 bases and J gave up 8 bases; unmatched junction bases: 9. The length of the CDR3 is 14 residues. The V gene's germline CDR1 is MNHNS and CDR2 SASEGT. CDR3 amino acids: CASRRTGFVDEQFF. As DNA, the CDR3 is TGTGCCAGCAGAAGGACAGGGTTTGTCGATGAGCAGTTCTTC.

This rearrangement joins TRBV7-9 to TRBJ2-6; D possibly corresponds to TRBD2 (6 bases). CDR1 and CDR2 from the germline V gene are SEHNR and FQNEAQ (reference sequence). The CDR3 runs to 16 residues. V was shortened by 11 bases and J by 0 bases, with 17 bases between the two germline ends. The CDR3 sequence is CAPQRWDFSGANVLTF. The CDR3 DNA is TGTGCCCCCCAGAGGTGGGACTTCTCTGGGGCCAACGTCCTGACTTTC.

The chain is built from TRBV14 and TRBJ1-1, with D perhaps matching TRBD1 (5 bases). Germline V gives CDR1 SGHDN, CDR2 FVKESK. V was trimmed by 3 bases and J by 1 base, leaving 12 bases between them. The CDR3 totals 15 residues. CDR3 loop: CASSQTRVANTEAFF. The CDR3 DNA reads TGTGCCAGCAGCCAGACCAGGGTTGCGAACACTGAAGCTTTCTTT. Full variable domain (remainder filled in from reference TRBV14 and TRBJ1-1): EAGVTQFPSHSVIEKGQTVTLRCDPISGHDNLYWYRRVMGKEIKFLLHFVKESKQDESGMPNNRFLAERTGGTYSTLKVQPAELEDSGVYFCASSQTRVANTEAFFGQGTRLTVV.

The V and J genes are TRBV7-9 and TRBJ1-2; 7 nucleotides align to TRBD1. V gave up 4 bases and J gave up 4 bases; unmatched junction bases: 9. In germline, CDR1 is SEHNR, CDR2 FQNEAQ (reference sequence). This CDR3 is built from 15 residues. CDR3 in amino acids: CASSSGQTQFYGYTF. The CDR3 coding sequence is TGTGCCAGCAGCTCGGGACAGACCCAATTCTATGGCTACACCTTC.

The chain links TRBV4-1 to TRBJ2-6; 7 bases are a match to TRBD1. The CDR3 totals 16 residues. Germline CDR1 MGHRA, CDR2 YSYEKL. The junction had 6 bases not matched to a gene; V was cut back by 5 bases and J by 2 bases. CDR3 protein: CASSWGQTAGANVLTF. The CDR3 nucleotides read TGCGCCAGCAGCTGGGGACAGACTGCTGGGGCCAACGTCCTGACTTTC.

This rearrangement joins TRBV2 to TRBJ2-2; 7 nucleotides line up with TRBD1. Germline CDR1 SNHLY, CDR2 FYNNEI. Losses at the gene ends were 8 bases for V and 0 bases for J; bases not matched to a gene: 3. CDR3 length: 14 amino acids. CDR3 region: CASRDSTNTGELFF. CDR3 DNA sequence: TGTGCCAGCCGGGACAGTACGAACACCGGGGAGCTGTTTTTT.

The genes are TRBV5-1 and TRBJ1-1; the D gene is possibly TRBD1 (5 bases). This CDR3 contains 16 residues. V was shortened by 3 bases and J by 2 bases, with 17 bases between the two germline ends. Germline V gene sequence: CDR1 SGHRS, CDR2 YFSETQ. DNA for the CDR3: TGCGCCAGCAGCTCCCCGGACGGGGGGGTTAACACTGAAGCTTTCTTT. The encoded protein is CASSSPDGGVNTEAFF.

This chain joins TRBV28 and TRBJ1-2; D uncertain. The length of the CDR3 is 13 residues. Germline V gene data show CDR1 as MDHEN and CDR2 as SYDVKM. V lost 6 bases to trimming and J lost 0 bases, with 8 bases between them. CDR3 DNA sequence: TGTGCCAGCAGCTTTGGAGCTAACTATGGCTACACCTTC. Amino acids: CASSFGANYGYTF.